Each of the 24 T cell receptor beta chains below was sequenced from the same sample in a study of blood T cell repertoires in COVID-19. Assay: immunoSEQ multiplex PCR; the TCRdb copy retains only in-frame clones and omits some. The repertoire holds over 25,000 clones, with around 80% as singletons. Sequenced: peripheral blood. The receptor set was obtained from a woman aged 80 or older with acute or convalescent COVID-19.

The gene calls are TRBV7-6 and TRBJ1-3; TRBD1 matches 8 bases. The CDR3 spans 18 residues. The V gene's germline CDR1 is SGHVS and CDR2 FNYEAQ. Trimming at V came to 0 bases and at J to 0 bases, leaving 7 bases not matched to a gene. The CDR3 reads CASSLAGTGGVSGNTIYF. CDR3 DNA sequence: TGTGCCAGCAGCTTAGCCGGGACAGGTGGAGTCTCTGGAAACACCATATATTTT.

V is TRBV12-2 and J is TRBJ2-7; TRBD2, the D gene given by the table, was not confirmed from the DNA. TRBV12-2 is a recognized pseudogene. The CDR3 is 15 amino acids. CDR3 region: CASRLAIAGQREQYF. For the CDR3, the DNA is TGTGCAAGTCGCTTAGCCATAGCGGGTCAGCGCGAGCAGTACTTC.

V gene TRBV5-1 combines with J gene TRBJ2-3; no definite D call. Germline CDR1 SGHRS, CDR2 YFSETQ. Deletions cut 0 bases from V and 0 bases from J, with 8 bases between. CDR3 length: 15 residues. CDR3 amino acids: CASSLVSVSTDTQYF. In DNA form, the CDR3 reads TGCGCCAGCAGCTTGGTGAGCGTGAGCACAGATACGCAGTATTTT.

This chain connects TRBV5-8 to TRBJ1-4; D might be TRBD1 (5 bases). The CDR3 sequence is 16 residues long. Germline V gene data show CDR1 as SGHTS and CDR2 as YDEGEE. Trimming shortened V by 4 bases and J by 0 bases, and 13 bases separated the two germline ends. The CDR3 nucleotides read TGTGCCAGCAGCCTAGTGGACATCGCAACTAATGAAAAACTGTTTTTT. Translating it yields CASSLVDIATNEKLFF.

The count of this clone is one. The chain carries TRBV7-6 and TRBJ2-3; 12 bases are a match to TRBD2. This CDR3 region has 17 residues. Unmatched junction bases numbered 12, after V lost 5 bases and J lost 6 bases. Germline loops: CDR1 SGHVS, CDR2 FNYEAQ. The CDR3 here is CASSPRTSGVTMDTQYF. Here the CDR3 DNA reads TGTGCCAGCAGCCCCCGGACTAGCGGGGTGACAATGGATACGCAGTATTTT.

The rearrangement uses TRBV5-1 and TRBJ2-5, with 10 bases fitting TRBD2. From germline, CDR1 is SGHRS and CDR2 YFSETQ. CDR3 length: 15 amino acids. With 1 base clipped from V and 5 bases from J, the junction kept 5 bases outside the gene matches. The CDR3 DNA follows: TGCGCCAGCAGCTTGTTGGCTAGCGGGAGTGAGACCCAGTACTTC. Translated: CASSLLASGSETQYF. Full variable domain (rest looked up from reference TRBV5-1 and TRBJ2-5): KAGVTQTPRYLIKTRGQQVTLSCSPISGHRSVSWYQQTPGQGLQFLFEYFSETQRNKGNFPGRFSGRQFSNSRSEMNVSTLELGDSALYLCASSLLASGSETQYFGPGTRLLVL.

The gene calls are TRBV19 and TRBJ1-1; 7 nucleotides line up with TRBD1. CDR3 size: 15 residues. Per germline, CDR1 LNHDA and CDR2 SQIVND (reference sequence). V lost 9 bases, J lost 0 bases, and 10 bases stayed unmatched. CDR3 in amino acids: CASRSGQEMNTEAFF. The CDR3 DNA sequence: TGTGCCAGCCGTTCCGGACAGGAAATGAACACTGAAGCTTTCTTT.

The rearrangement links TRBV14 to TRBJ2-1; 8 bases line up with TRBD1. Germline V gene data show CDR1 as SGHDN and CDR2 as FVKESK. The CDR3 extends over 15 amino acids. J was trimmed by 6 bases and V by 1 base; bases with no gene match: 5. The CDR3 nucleotides are TGTGCCAGCAGCCAAGTAGAGACAGGGGCCAATGAGCAGTTCTTC. Protein sequence: CASSQVETGANEQFF.

This clone was recorded once. The V call is TRBV3-1 (or the pseudogene TRBV3-2), the J call TRBJ2-1; D is perhaps TRBD1 (5 bases). The germline CDR1 and CDR2 sequences are LGHDT and YNNKEL (reference sequence). V was clipped by 4 bases and J by 8 bases, with 12 bases between them. The CDR3 loop spans 13 amino acids. CDR3 protein: CASSRLKGDEQFF. CDR3 bases: TGTGCCAGCAGCCGGCTGAAAGGGGATGAGCAGTTCTTC.

The gene calls are TRBV5-1 and TRBJ1-1; 12 positions match TRBD1. CDR3 length: 17 residues. V gave up 5 bases and J gave up 6 bases; unmatched junction bases: 14. Germline V gene lookup returns CDR1 SGHRS and CDR2 YFSETQ. The CDR3 is CASSSRNRDRGRSEAFF. CDR3 sequence (DNA): TGCGCCAGCAGTTCCAGGAACCGGGACAGGGGGCGATCTGAAGCTTTCTTT.

The rearrangement joins TRBV4-2 to TRBJ2-3; 7 nucleotides agree with TRBD1. The CDR3 is made up of 15 amino acids. The V segment lost 2 bases and the J segment 5 bases; nucleotides outside the gene matches: 7. Looked up from germline, CDR1 is LGHNA and CDR2 is YNFKEQ. The CDR3: CASSQQGQGEDTQYF. The CDR3 DNA is TGTGCCAGCAGCCAACAGGGTCAGGGGGAAGATACGCAGTATTTT.

The chain couples TRBV27 to TRBJ2-1; 9 bases align to TRBD2. The germline gives CDR1 MNHEY, CDR2 SMNVEV (reference sequence). The CDR3 runs 14 residues. Trimming cost V 5 bases and J 2 bases; bases outside gene matches: 1. The CDR3 spells CASSRGGAYNEQFF. In DNA, the CDR3 is TGTGCCAGCAGTCGCGGGGGGGCCTACAATGAGCAGTTCTTC.

This rearrangement joins TRBV5-6 to TRBJ1-1; D gene unclear. V was cut by 3 bases and J by 1 base, with 10 bases left in between. CDR1 is SGHDT and CDR2 is YYEEEE in the germline V gene. The CDR3 spans 14 residues. In DNA, the CDR3 is TGTGCCAGCAGCTCCCTCGGTGCGAACACTGAAGCTTTCTTT. This codes for CASSSLGANTEAFF.

This clone has only one observation. J is TRBJ1-3 and V is TRBV6-6; weak D call: TRBD1 (6 bases). This CDR3 has 15 residues. The V and J ends lost 5 bases and 5 bases respectively, with 16 bases between them. The germline V gene has CDR1 MNHNY and CDR2 SVGAGI (reference sequence). The CDR3 nucleotides are TGTGCCAGCAGTCAAGCTCAGGGGTCCAGAAACACCATATATTTT. It is translated as CASSQAQGSRNTIYF.

The CDR3 reads CASSKGRLSGTYNEQFF. The CDR3, as DNA: TGTGCCAGCAGCAAAGGAAGGCTTTCAGGGACCTACAATGAGCAGTTCTTC. The chain joins TRBV21-1 to TRBJ2-1; the table's D call of TRBD1 was not tested on the DNA. TRBV21-1 corresponds to a pseudogene. This CDR3 comprises 17 residues.

The chain couples TRBV18 to TRBJ2-1; unclear D gene. The CDR3 runs to 15 residues. The germline V gene encodes CDR1 KGHSH and CDR2 LQKENI. Between the trimmed V and J ends, which lost 0 bases and 4 bases, there was a span of 10 bases. The CDR3 is CASSPPSIPYNEQFF. The CDR3 coding sequence is TGTGCCAGCTCACCACCGAGTATCCCTTACAATGAGCAGTTCTTC. Using reference TRBV18 and TRBJ2-1 for the parts outside the CDR3, the full variable domain is NAGVMQNPRHLVRRRGQEARLRCSPMKGHSHVYWYRQLPEEGLKFMVYLQKENIIDESGMPKERFSAEFPKEGPSILRIQQVVRGDSAAYFCASSPPSIPYNEQFFGPGTRLTVL.

The chain has TRBV7-9 and TRBJ2-6, with a possible D match to TRBD2 (5 bases). The germline CDR1 and CDR2 sequences are SEHNR and FQNEAQ (reference sequence). The CDR3 runs to 13 residues. V was shortened by 5 bases and J by 10 bases, with 12 bases between the two germline ends. CDR3 amino acids: CASSPGISNVLTF. The CDR3 DNA is TGTGCCAGCAGCCCCGGGATTTCGAACGTCCTGACTTTC. The whole variable domain, remainder taken from reference TRBV7-9 and TRBJ2-6, is DTGVSQNPRHKITKRGQNVTFRCDPISEHNRLYWYRQTLGQGPEFLTYFQNEAQLEKSRLLSDRFSAERPKGSFSTLEIQRTEQGDSAMYLCASSPGISNVLTFGAGSRLTVL.

This chain connects TRBV2 to TRBJ2-2; TRBD2 agrees at 9 bases. The J segment lost 6 bases and the V segment lost 5 bases, leaving 16 bases of the junction unmatched. This CDR3 contains 18 residues. CDR1 and CDR2 from the germline V gene are SNHLY and FYNNEI. The CDR3 spells CASSPYRSGGGAPGELFF. In DNA form, the CDR3 reads TGTGCCAGCAGTCCCTACCGGAGTGGCGGGGGGGCCCCCGGGGAGCTGTTTTTT.

This clone was detected once. The chain joins TRBV10-3 to TRBJ2-3; 11 bases agree with TRBD1. The CDR3 runs 13 residues. Unmatched junction bases numbered 3, after V lost 8 bases and J lost 5 bases. From germline, CDR1 is ENHRY and CDR2 SYGVKD. The DNA of the CDR3 is TGTGCCATCTTGGGACAGGGGGTAGATACGCAGTATTTT. As protein: CAILGQGVDTQYF.

This sequence joins TRBV4-1 and TRBJ2-1, with TRBD2 identical over 10 bases. The CDR3 contains 16 residues. The V segment lost 4 bases and the J segment 0 bases; nucleotides outside the gene matches: 3. Germline assignment: CDR1 MGHRA and CDR2 YSYEKL. The CDR3 loop reads CASSPGLAASYNEQFF. The CDR3 nucleotides are TGCGCCAGCAGCCCTGGACTAGCGGCCTCCTACAATGAGCAGTTCTTC.

This clone was seen only once. The chain employs TRBV5-6 and TRBJ2-3, with a weak D call TRBD2 (7 bases). V lost 4 bases, J lost 3 bases, and 21 bases lay in between. Per the germline V gene, CDR1 is SGHDT and CDR2 is YYEEEE. This CDR3 region has 17 residues. This CDR3 is CASSRPTGGWGTDTQYF. Written as DNA, the CDR3 is TGTGCCAGCAGCCGCCCCACGGGGGGCTGGGGGACAGATACGCAGTATTTT.

V usage is TRBV28 and J usage is TRBJ2-4; tentatively, D is TRBD1 (6 bases). The CDR3 covers 12 residues. V was shortened by 8 bases and J by 8 bases, with 13 bases between the two germline ends. Germline V gene lookup returns CDR1 MDHEN and CDR2 SYDVKM. CDR3 in DNA: TGTGCCAGCGGAATAACAGGGCACATTCAGTACTTC. It is translated as CASGITGHIQYF.

The chain carries TRBV19 and TRBJ1-6; 9 nucleotides agree with TRBD1. This CDR3 is built from 16 residues. Trimming at V came to 5 bases and at J to 7 bases, leaving 9 bases not matched to a gene. Germline CDR1 LNHDA, CDR2 SQIVND (reference sequence). CDR3 nucleotide sequence: TGTGCCAGTAGTGGAACTGACAGGGGGTACAATTCACCCCTCCACTTT. As protein: CASSGTDRGYNSPLHF.

The chain recombines TRBV5-1 with TRBJ1-1, with D perhaps TRBD1 (5 bases). From germline, CDR1 is SGHRS and CDR2 YFSETQ. The germline V and J ends were trimmed by 5 bases and 1 base, with 12 bases remaining between them. The CDR3 sequence is 14 residues long. CDR3 DNA sequence: TGCGCCAGCAGGGGCCAGGGTTGGAACACTGAAGCTTTCTTT. The encoded protein is CASRGQGWNTEAFF.